Listed here are 20 T cell receptor beta chains from one sample, sequenced in a study of T cell responses to AZD1222 COVID-19 vaccine. The table came from immunoSEQ multiplex PCR; TCRdb's copy has only in-frame clones and leaves some out. The sample shows 85,000 to 120,000 clones, roughly 80% of them seen only once. The sample was peripheral blood, taken on day 0 of AZD1222 vaccination. The receptors originated from an adult in good health.

Remarks on this clone: Its ends do not fully match the called genes, so a read error is possible. The genes are TRBV27 and TRBJ1-1; maybe TRBD1 (6 bases). The CDR3 loop spans 15 amino acids. CDR1 and CDR2 from the germline V gene are MNHEY and SMNVEV (reference sequence). CDR3 in amino acids: CANSPTGGAGTEAFF. The DNA for the CDR3 is TGTGCCAACAGTCCAACTGGGGGGGCGGGCACTGAAGCTTTCTTT.

This clone occurred a few times. The V and J genes are TRBV4-2 and TRBJ1-5, with a weak D call TRBD1 (5 bases). Germline V CDR1 and CDR2: LGHNA, YNFKEQ. The CDR3 totals 14 residues. V gave up 3 bases and J gave up 9 bases, with 15 bases separating them. The CDR3: CASSHEAGPRPQHF. The CDR3, as DNA: TGTGCCAGCAGCCACGAGGCAGGGCCCCGGCCCCAGCATTTT.

V gene TRBV19 combines with J gene TRBJ1-2; perhaps TRBD1 as D (5 bases). This CDR3 has 13 amino acids. Germline CDR1 reads LNHDA; CDR2 reads SQIVND (reference sequence). The V gene lost 5 bases and the J gene lost 1 base, with 8 bases spanning the gap. In DNA, the CDR3 is TGTGCCAGTAGTTTCAGGGTTAACTATGGCTACACCTTC. Amino acid sequence: CASSFRVNYGYTF.

The chain employs TRBV11-1 and TRBJ2-1; tentatively, D is TRBD2 (5 bases). Germline V gene lookup returns CDR1 SGHAT and CDR2 FQDESV (reference sequence). V was cut by 3 bases and J by 10 bases, with 13 bases left in between. CDR3 length equals 13 residues. The CDR3 spells CASSLDLREEQFF. The CDR3 coding sequence is TGTGCCAGCAGCTTGGACCTTAGGGAGGAGCAGTTCTTC.

The chain links TRBV6-5 to TRBJ2-7; the D gene is possibly TRBD2 (7 bases). CDR1 and CDR2 (germline): MNHEY, SVGAGI. CDR3 length equals 15 residues. V was clipped by 5 bases and J by 3 bases, with 17 bases between them. CDR3 sequence reads: CASSTQGGGYYEQYF. The CDR3 coding sequence is TGTGCCAGCAGTACTCAGGGCGGGGGCTACTACGAGCAGTACTTC.

This chain connects TRBV28 to TRBJ2-7; TRBD1 matches at 9 bases. The length of the CDR3 is 14 residues. After removal of 6 bases from V and 3 bases from J, the junction contained 6 bases not matched to a gene. Germline CDR1 reads MDHEN; CDR2 reads SYDVKM. CDR3 region: CASSTGTGIYEQYF. The CDR3 DNA sequence: TGTGCCAGCAGCACCGGGACAGGGATCTACGAGCAGTACTTC.

The V call is TRBV5-1, the J call TRBJ1-5, with 8 bases that match TRBD1. The V gene end was trimmed by 3 bases and the J gene end by 7 bases; junction bases not matched to a gene: 6. The CDR3 covers 14 residues. Germline V gene lookup returns CDR1 SGHRS and CDR2 YFSETQ. CDR3 sequence reads: CASSSSGGSQPQHF. CDR3 DNA sequence: TGCGCCAGCAGCTCCTCAGGGGGCTCCCAGCCCCAGCATTTT.

The rearrangement uses TRBV28 and TRBJ1-5; TRBD1 matches at 8 bases. In germline, CDR1 is MDHEN, CDR2 SYDVKM. V shed 4 bases, J shed 6 bases, and the junction held 14 bases outside the gene matches. The CDR3 is made up of 17 amino acids. CDR3: CASSSPRTGLFSQPQHF. CDR3 nucleotides: TGTGCCAGCAGTTCACCCCGGACAGGGTTATTTAGTCAGCCCCAGCATTTT.

This clone was seen many times. The chain joins TRBV7-8 to TRBJ1-5, with TRBD1 matching 7 bases. Germline V CDR1 and CDR2: SGHVS, FQNEAQ. Unmatched junction bases numbered 2, after V lost 4 bases and J lost 2 bases. CDR3 length: 14 residues. CDR3 sequence: CASSSDRGNQPQHF. The CDR3 coding sequence is TGTGCCAGCAGCTCAGACAGGGGCAATCAGCCCCAGCATTTT.

V usage is TRBV7-2 and J usage is TRBJ1-3, with D possibly being TRBD1 (5 bases). V was shortened by 4 bases and J by 0 bases, with 13 bases between the two germline ends. This CDR3 has 16 residues. Germline CDR1 is SGHTA and CDR2 is FQGNSA. This CDR3 reads CASSSSGTVSGNTIYF. CDR3 nucleotides: TGTGCCAGCAGCTCCTCCGGGACGGTCTCTGGAAACACCATATATTTT.

J is TRBJ1-1 and V is TRBV3-1 (or the pseudogene TRBV3-2); D uncertain. This CDR3 is 12 amino acids long. Trimming removed 2 bases at V and 7 bases at J, with 8 bases between. Germline CDR1 reads LGHDT; CDR2 reads YNNKEL (reference sequence). This chain's CDR3 is CASSQLFGEAFF. The DNA for the CDR3 is TGTGCCAGCAGCCAACTATTCGGTGAAGCTTTCTTT.

The chain couples TRBV9 to TRBJ2-5, with TRBD2 matching 9 bases. Germline-derived CDR1 and CDR2 are SGDLS and YYNGEE. CDR3 length equals 16 residues. The J segment lost 2 bases and the V segment lost 4 bases, leaving 9 bases of the junction unmatched. The CDR3 DNA sequence: TGTGCCAGCAGCTCACGGGGGGCGGGAGGGCAAGAGACCCAGTACTTC. Its protein is CASSSRGAGGQETQYF.

Written as DNA, the CDR3 is TGTGCCAGCAGTCCCGGGACCGTTCGCTACGAGCAGTACTTC. Protein: CASSPGTVRYEQYF. The V call is TRBV6-5, the J call TRBJ2-7; perhaps D is TRBD1 or TRBD2 (5 bases each). This CDR3 comprises 14 residues. The ends were cut back, 5 bases at V and 3 bases at J, with 14 bases in the middle. CDR1 is MNHEY, CDR2 SVGAGI, per germline.

The sample holds one count of this clone. The gene calls are TRBV5-4 and TRBJ1-5; unclear D gene. Trimming left V 0 bases short and J 2 bases short, with 3 bases between. CDR3 length: 13 residues. The germline V gene encodes CDR1 SGHNT and CDR2 YYREEE (reference sequence). The CDR3 spells CASSLDRNQPQHF. The CDR3 DNA sequence: TGTGCCAGCAGCTTGGATCGCAATCAGCCCCAGCATTTT.

Details on this clone: At one end the junction does not follow the germline gene, possibly because of a read error. The rearrangement uses TRBV11-2 and TRBJ2-5; 12 nucleotides align to TRBD2. Germline CDR1 is SGHAT and CDR2 is FQNNGV. The CDR3 totals 14 residues. The DNA for the CDR3 is TGTGCCAGCAGCTTAGATACTAGCGGGAGGACCTTTCACTTC. Translating gives CASSLDTSGRTFHF.

The J gene is TRBJ1-5, the V gene TRBV29-1; possible D gene TRBD1, 5 bases. Germline lookup yields CDR1 SQVTM and CDR2 ANQGSEA. The CDR3 loop spans 13 amino acids. V was clipped by 5 bases and J by 7 bases, with 15 bases between them. In DNA, the CDR3 is TGCAGCGTTTCCTCCGCAGGGAGACAGCCCCAGCATTTT. Protein product: CSVSSAGRQPQHF. The full variable domain, completed using reference TRBV29-1 and TRBJ1-5, is SAVISQKPSRDICQRGTSLTIQCQVDSQVTMMFWYRQQPGQSLTLIATANQGSEATYESGFVIDKFPISRPNLTFSTLTVSNMSPEDSSIYLCSVSSAGRQPQHFGDGTRLSIL.

The V and J genes are TRBV4-1 and TRBJ2-3; 13 bases are shared with TRBD2. The CDR3 covers 14 residues. Trimming removed 5 bases from V and 6 bases from J; junction bases left unmatched: 2. Germline CDR1 and CDR2: MGHRA and YSYEKL. This CDR3 is CASSTSGREDTQYF. CDR3 coding DNA: TGCGCCAGCAGCACTAGCGGGAGGGAGGATACGCAGTATTTT.

The gene calls are TRBV2 and TRBJ2-7; 7 bases align to TRBD1. The CDR3 consists of 14 residues. With 6 bases clipped from V and 0 bases from J, the junction kept 5 bases outside the gene matches. CDR1 and CDR2 from the germline V gene are SNHLY and FYNNEI. The CDR3 region is CASRDRDSSYEQYF. CDR3 DNA sequence: TGTGCCAGCAGGGACCGGGACAGCTCCTACGAGCAGTACTTC.

This chain connects TRBV11-3 to TRBJ1-6; D unresolved. The CDR3 totals 14 residues. CDR1 and CDR2 (germline): SGHNT, YENEEA. Trimming pared 7 bases from V and 5 bases from J, leaving 12 bases between. CDR3 sequence (DNA): TGTGCCAGCAACCGAGGCATTAATAATTCACCCCTCCACTTT. Its translation: CASNRGINNSPLHF.

This chain uses TRBV4-1 with TRBJ1-5; no clear D gene. The germline V and J ends were trimmed by 4 bases and 5 bases, with 9 bases remaining between them. Per the germline V gene, CDR1 is MGHRA and CDR2 is YSYEKL. The CDR3 has 13 residues. The CDR3, as DNA: TGCGCCAGCAGCCTTAACATGGATCAGCCCCAGCATTTT. Amino acid sequence: CASSLNMDQPQHF.